By share of the sample, the clone carrying this TCR delta chain is medium-sized (0.01 to 0.1%). From germline, CDR1 is GEAIGNYY and CDR2 EKD. The V segment lost 3 bases and the J segment 0 bases; nucleotides outside the gene matches: 9. The CDR3 extends over 16 amino acids. The data belong to a study of gamma-delta T cells after stem cell transplantation. TCRdb fed the RT-PCR reads to CATT. Of around 2,300 delta-chain clones listed, 4.5% to 7% are singletons. The sequence was obtained from a human donor. It is not recorded whose cells these are; they may come from a transplant donor. Sequencing input: gamma-delta T cells. The chain joins TRDV2 to TRDJ1; 7 positions agree with TRDD3. The CDR3 bases are TGTGCCTGTGACCAACTGGGGTCGGCGAACACCGATAAACTCATCTTT. The encoded protein is CACDQLGSANTDKLIF.